What follows describes a single TCR beta chain. The antigen is undetermined. This CDR3 is built from 19 residues. J was trimmed by 2 bases and V by 5 bases; bases with no gene match: 21. The germline V gene has CDR1 SEHNR and CDR2 FQNEAQ (reference sequence). The repertoire was sequenced with immunoSEQ multiplex PCR; TCRdb's copy has only in-frame clones and lacks some. The table shows approximately 60,000 clones, with roughly 90% occurring only once. This entry comes from a study of OX40 agonist ivuxolimab in advanced cancers. Across the study: Every 2 weeks, patients received ivuxolimab intravenously, dosed at 0.01 to 10 mg/kg.

Overall study findings and caveats: Expanded clones were, on average, more numerous among CD8+ T cells than CD4+. Normalized T-cell clonal expansion was also low in some nonresponders. Clones of CD4+ and CD8+ blood T cells grew by week 6 at doses of 0.1 to 3.0 mg/kg.

The sequence was collected from an adult with an advanced solid tumor such as melanoma, head and neck, liver or kidney cancer. Specimen: CD4+ or CD8+ T cells sorted from blood, collected in a trial of the OX40 agonist ivuxolimab. This chain connects TRBV7-9 to TRBJ2-7; 7 bases agree with TRBD1. The CDR3 region is CASSPPDHQGGQTPYEQYF. The CDR3 region has the DNA TGTGCCAGCAGCCCTCCTGATCACCAAGGGGGCCAGACCCCCTACGAGCAGTACTTC.